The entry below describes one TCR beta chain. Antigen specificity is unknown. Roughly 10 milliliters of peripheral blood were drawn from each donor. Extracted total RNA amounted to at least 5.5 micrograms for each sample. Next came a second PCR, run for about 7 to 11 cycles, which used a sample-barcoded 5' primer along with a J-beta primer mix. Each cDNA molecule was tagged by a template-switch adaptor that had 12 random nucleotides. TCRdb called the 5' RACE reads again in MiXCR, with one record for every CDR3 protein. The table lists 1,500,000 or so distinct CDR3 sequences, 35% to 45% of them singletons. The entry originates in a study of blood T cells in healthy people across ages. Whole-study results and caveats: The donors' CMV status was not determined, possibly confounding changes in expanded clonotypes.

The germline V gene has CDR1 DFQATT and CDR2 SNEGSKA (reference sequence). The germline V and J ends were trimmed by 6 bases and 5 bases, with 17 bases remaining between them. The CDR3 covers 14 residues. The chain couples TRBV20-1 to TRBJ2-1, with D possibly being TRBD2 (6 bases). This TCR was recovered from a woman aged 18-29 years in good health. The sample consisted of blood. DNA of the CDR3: TGCAGTGCCCCCTCACGGCGGAGGGACAATGAGCAGTTCTTC. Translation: CSAPSRRRDNEQFF.